The 10 T cell receptor beta chains reported below all come from one sample, sequenced in a study of shared clonotypes between healthy human individuals. The naive CD8 fraction comprised CD45RO-negative cells positively selected for CCR7 and excluded terminally differentiated effector memory CD45RA+ cells. TCRdb keeps only in-frame clones here, not all; method: immunoSEQ multiplex PCR. Of roughly 590,000 clones detected, roughly 96% appear once; the ten largest clones hold over 0.09%. Material: naive CD8+ T cells sorted from blood. The receptors originated from a woman aged 25 to 45 in good health.

This CDR3 is CASNPGLAADTQYF. The CDR3 DNA is TGTGCCAGCAACCCGGGACTAGCGGCGGATACGCAGTATTTT. The chain combines TRBV27 with TRBJ2-3; 11 bases map to TRBD2. Germline CDR1 and CDR2: MNHEY and SMNVEV (reference sequence). J lost 6 bases, V lost 7 bases, and 6 bases had no gene match. CDR3 length equals 14 residues.

In this sample, this clone turned up a few times. Sequence at one end of the junction differs from germline and may be a read error. The chain employs TRBV10-1 and TRBJ2-7; D gene unclear. From germline, CDR1 is WNHNN and CDR2 SYGVQD (reference sequence). This CDR3 region has 12 residues. The CDR3 bases are TGCGCCAGCGGTGATTCCCCCTACGAGCAGTACTTC. This translates into CASGDSPYEQYF.

This clone came up once. The chain combines TRBV4-1 with TRBJ2-6; TRBD2 aligns across 9 bases. Germline CDR1 MGHRA, CDR2 YSYEKL. The CDR3 has 18 residues. V was pared by 1 base and J by 2 bases, with 6 bases of the junction left unmatched. DNA of the CDR3: TGCGCCAGCAGCCAAGTAGCGGGAGAGGTCCCTGGGGCCAACGTCCTGACTTTC. It encodes CASSQVAGEVPGANVLTF.

This chain joins TRBV9 and TRBJ2-1; 9 bases line up with TRBD2. CDR1 is SGDLS, CDR2 YYNGEE, per germline. The V gene end was trimmed by 3 bases and the J gene end by 7 bases; junction bases not matched to a gene: 5. The CDR3 spans 14 residues. This chain's CDR3 is CASSAPAGGNEQFF. The CDR3 DNA sequence: TGTGCCAGCAGCGCCCCAGCGGGAGGTAATGAGCAGTTCTTC.

The rearrangement joins TRBV6-1 to TRBJ2-1, with TRBD2 identical over 8 bases. Trimming took 2 bases from V and 0 from J; bases not matched to a gene: 21. The CDR3 contains 22 residues. Germline assignment: CDR1 MNHNS and CDR2 SASEGT. CDR3 sequence (DNA): TGTGCCAGCAGTGAATTCGGCTGGACCGGGACTAGTAGGCCAAGCTCCTACAATGAGCAGTTCTTC. Translation: CASSEFGWTGTSRPSSYNEQFF.

The sample holds one count of this clone. The chain combines TRBV27 with TRBJ1-4, with D possibly being TRBD1 (6 bases). Germline CDR1 and CDR2: MNHEY and SMNVEV (reference sequence). V was pared by 3 bases and J by 10 bases, with 18 bases between. This CDR3 comprises 15 residues. The CDR3 loop reads CASSLTQGSIGKLFF. CDR3 DNA: TGTGCCAGCAGTTTGACACAGGGATCGATCGGAAAACTGTTTTTT.

J is TRBJ2-2 and V is TRBV19; D is unresolved. Looked up from germline, CDR1 is LNHDA and CDR2 is SQIVND (reference sequence). Trimming pared 6 bases from V and 6 bases from J, leaving 8 bases between. The CDR3 runs to 12 residues. This CDR3 is CASRGGPGELFF. The CDR3, as DNA: TGTGCCAGTAGAGGTGGTCCCGGGGAGCTGTTTTTT.

V and J are TRBV30 and TRBJ1-1; D is undetermined. Between the trimmed V and J ends, which lost 1 base and 5 bases, there was a span of 11 bases. CDR1 GTSNPN and CDR2 SVGIG come from the germline V gene (reference sequence). The CDR3 consists of 13 residues. This CDR3 reads CAWSETAMTEAFF. In DNA, the CDR3 is TGTGCCTGGAGTGAAACAGCTATGACTGAAGCTTTCTTT.

The chain has TRBV29-1 and TRBJ2-7; 7 nucleotides match TRBD1. V was pared by 4 bases and J by 5 bases, with 5 bases of the junction left unmatched. The CDR3 consists of 12 residues. Germline CDR1 is SQVTM and CDR2 is ANQGSEA. Here the CDR3 reads CSVGEQGNEQYF. DNA of the CDR3: TGCAGCGTTGGAGAACAGGGGAACGAGCAGTACTTC.

The chain couples TRBV28 to TRBJ1-1, with D uncertain. Germline-derived CDR1 and CDR2 are MDHEN and SYDVKM. Between the trimmed V and J ends, which lost 7 bases and 4 bases, there was a span of 13 bases. CDR3 size: 13 residues. The CDR3 nucleotides are TGTGCCAGCAAGGACTCGGGGAGCACTGAAGCTTTCTTT. Translation: CASKDSGSTEAFF.